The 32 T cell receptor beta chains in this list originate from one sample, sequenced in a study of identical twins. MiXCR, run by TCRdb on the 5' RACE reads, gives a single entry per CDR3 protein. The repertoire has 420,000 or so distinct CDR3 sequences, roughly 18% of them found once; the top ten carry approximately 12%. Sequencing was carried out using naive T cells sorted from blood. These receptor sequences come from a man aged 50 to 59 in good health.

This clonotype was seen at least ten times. CDR3 bases: TGCAGTGCCGGGCTCGGTAGCTCCTACGAGCAGTACTTC. Translation gives CSAGLGSSYEQYF. The chain couples TRBV20-1 to TRBJ2-7; D is uncertain. Germline-derived CDR1 and CDR2 are DFQATT and SNEGSKA (reference sequence). The CDR3 extends over 13 amino acids. Trimming shortened V by 6 bases and J by 0 bases, and 12 bases separated the two germline ends.

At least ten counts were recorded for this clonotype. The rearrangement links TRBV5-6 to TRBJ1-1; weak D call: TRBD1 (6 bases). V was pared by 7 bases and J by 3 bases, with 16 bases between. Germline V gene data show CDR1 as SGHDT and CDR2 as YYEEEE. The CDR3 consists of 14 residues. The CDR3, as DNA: TGTGCCAGCCAGAGGGGGGCGAGGGACACTGAAGCTTTCTTT. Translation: CASQRGARDTEAFF.

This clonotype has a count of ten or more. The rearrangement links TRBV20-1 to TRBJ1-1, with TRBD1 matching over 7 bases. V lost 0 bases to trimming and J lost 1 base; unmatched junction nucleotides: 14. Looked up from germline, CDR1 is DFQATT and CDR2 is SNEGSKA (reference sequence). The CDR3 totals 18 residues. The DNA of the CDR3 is TGCAGTGCTAGAGAAACATCACAGGGGCTAGGGTGGAACACTGAAGCTTTCTTT. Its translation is CSARETSQGLGWNTEAFF.

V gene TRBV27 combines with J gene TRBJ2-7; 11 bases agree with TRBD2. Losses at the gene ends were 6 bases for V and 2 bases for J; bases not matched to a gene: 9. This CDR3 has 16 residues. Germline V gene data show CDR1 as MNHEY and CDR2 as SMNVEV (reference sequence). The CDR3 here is CASSPTGLAEPYEQYF. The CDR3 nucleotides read TGTGCCAGCAGCCCTACGGGACTAGCGGAGCCCTACGAGCAGTACTTC.

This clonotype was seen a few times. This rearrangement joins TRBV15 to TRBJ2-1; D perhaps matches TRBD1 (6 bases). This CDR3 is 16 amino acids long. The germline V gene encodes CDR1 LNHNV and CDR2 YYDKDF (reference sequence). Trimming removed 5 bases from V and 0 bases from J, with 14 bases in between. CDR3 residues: CATSRLQGSSYNEQFF. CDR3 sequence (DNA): TGTGCCACCAGCCGTCTACAGGGTAGCTCCTACAATGAGCAGTTCTTC.

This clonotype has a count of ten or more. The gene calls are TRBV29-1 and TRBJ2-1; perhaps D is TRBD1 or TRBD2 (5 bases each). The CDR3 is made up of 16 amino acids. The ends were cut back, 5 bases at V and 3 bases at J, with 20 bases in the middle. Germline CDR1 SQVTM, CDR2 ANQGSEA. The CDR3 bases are TGCAGCGTTCCCCTTTCTGGGGGTAGAATCTACAATGAGCAGTTCTTC. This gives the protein CSVPLSGGRIYNEQFF.

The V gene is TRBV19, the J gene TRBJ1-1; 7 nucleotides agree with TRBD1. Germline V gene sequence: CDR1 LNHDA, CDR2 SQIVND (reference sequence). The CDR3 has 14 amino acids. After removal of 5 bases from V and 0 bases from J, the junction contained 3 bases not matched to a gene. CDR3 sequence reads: CASSAQGLNTEAFF. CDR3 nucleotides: TGTGCCAGTAGTGCACAGGGGTTGAACACTGAAGCTTTCTTT.

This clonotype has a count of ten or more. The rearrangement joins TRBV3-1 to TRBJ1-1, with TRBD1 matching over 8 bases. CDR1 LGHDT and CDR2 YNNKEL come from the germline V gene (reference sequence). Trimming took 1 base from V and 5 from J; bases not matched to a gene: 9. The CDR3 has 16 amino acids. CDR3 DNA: TGTGCCAGCAGCCAAGCTCGGACAGGGCTTGGTACTGAAGCTTTCTTT. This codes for CASSQARTGLGTEAFF.

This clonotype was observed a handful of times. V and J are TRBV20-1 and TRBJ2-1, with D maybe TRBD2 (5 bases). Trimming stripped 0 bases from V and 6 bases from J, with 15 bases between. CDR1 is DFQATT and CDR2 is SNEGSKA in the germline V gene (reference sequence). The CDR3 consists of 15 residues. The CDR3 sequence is CSARDTSGWGNEQFF. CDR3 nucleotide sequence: TGCAGTGCTAGAGATACTAGTGGGTGGGGCAATGAGCAGTTCTTC.

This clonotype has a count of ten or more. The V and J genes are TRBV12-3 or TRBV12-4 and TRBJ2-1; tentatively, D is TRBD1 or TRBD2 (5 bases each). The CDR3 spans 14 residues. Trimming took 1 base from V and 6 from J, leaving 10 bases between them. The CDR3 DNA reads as TGTGCCAGCAGTTTAGGGGGGTTTGCCAATGAGCAGTTCTTC. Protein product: CASSLGGFANEQFF.

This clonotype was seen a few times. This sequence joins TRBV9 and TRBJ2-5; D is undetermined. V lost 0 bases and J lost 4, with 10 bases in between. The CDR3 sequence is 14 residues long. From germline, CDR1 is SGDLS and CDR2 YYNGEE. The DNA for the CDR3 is TGTGCCAGCAGCGTAGGGACCAAGAGAGAGACCCAGTACTTC. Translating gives CASSVGTKRETQYF.

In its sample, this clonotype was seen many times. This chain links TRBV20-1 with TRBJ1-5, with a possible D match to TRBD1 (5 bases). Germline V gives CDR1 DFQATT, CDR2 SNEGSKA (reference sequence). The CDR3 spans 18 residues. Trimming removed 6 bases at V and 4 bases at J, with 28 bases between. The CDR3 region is CSAPLLHRSHGGNQPQHF. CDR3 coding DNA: TGCAGTGCCCCGCTCTTGCACCGGTCGCACGGGGGAAATCAGCCCCAGCATTTT.

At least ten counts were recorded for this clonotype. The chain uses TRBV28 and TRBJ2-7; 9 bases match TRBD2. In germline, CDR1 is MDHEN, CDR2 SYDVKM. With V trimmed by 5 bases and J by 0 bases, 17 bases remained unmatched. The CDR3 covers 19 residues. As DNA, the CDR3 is TGTGCCAGCAGTACCCCTTATCTCGGCCTTAGCGGGAGCTCCTACGAGCAGTACTTC. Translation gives CASSTPYLGLSGSSYEQYF.

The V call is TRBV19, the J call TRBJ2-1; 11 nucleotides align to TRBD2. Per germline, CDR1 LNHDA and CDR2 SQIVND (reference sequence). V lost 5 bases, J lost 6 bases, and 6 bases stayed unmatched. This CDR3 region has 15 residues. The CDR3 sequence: CASSLTSGTVNEQFF. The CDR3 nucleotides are TGTGCCAGTAGTTTGACTAGCGGGACCGTCAATGAGCAGTTCTTC.

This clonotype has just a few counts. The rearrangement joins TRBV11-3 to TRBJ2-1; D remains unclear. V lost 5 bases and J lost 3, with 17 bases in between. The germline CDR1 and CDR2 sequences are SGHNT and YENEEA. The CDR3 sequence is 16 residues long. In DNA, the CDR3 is TGTGCCAGCAGCAGGGCCCGGGCCATAAGCTACAATGAGCAGTTCTTC. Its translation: CASSRARAISYNEQFF.

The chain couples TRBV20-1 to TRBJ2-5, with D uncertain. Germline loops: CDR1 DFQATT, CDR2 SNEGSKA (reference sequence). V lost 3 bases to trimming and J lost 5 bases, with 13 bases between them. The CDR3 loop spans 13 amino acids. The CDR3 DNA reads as TGCAGTGCTAGGGCCCTTGCGAGGGAGACCCAGTACTTC. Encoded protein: CSARALARETQYF.

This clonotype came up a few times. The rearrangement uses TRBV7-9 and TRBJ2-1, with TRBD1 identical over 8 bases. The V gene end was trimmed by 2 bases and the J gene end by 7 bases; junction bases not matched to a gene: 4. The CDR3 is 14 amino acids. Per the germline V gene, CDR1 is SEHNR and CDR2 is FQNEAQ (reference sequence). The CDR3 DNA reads TGTGCCAGCAGCTTAACGCAGGGGGCAAATGAGCAGTTCTTC. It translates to CASSLTQGANEQFF.

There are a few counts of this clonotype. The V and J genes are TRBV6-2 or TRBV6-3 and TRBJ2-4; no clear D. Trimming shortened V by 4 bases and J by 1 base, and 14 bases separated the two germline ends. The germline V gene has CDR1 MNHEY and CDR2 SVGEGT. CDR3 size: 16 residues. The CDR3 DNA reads TGTGCCAGCAGTTCTTCAGATTTTGGGGCCAAAAACATTCAGTACTTC. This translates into CASSSSDFGAKNIQYF.

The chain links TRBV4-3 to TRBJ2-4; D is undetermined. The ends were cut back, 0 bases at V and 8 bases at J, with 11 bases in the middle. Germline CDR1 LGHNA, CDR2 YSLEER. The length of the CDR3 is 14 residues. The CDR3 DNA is TGCGCCAGCAGCCAAGAGCGGAGTCGGGACATTCAGTACTTC. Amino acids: CASSQERSRDIQYF.

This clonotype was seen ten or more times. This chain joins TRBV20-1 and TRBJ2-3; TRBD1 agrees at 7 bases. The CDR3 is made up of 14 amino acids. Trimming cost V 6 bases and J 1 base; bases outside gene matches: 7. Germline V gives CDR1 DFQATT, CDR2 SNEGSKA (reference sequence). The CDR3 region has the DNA TGCAGTGCAGTTCGGACAGGAGGCACAGATACGCAGTATTTT. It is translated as CSAVRTGGTDTQYF.

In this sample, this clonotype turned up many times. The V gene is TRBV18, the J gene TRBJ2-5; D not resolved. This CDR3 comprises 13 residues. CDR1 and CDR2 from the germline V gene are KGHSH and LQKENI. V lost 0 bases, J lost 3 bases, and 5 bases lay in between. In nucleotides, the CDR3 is TGTGCCAGCTCACCACCCGAAAAAGAGACCCAGTACTTC. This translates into CASSPPEKETQYF.

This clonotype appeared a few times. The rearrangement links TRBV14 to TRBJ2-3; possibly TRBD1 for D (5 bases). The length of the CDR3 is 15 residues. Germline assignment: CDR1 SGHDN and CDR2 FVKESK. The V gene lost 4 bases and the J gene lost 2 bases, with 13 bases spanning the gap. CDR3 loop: CASSLRTGFTDTQYF. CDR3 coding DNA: TGTGCCAGCAGCCTCCGTACAGGATTCACAGATACGCAGTATTTT. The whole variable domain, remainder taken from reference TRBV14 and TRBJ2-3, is EAGVTQFPSHSVIEKGQTVTLRCDPISGHDNLYWYRRVMGKEIKFLLHFVKESKQDESGMPNNRFLAERTGGTYSTLKVQPAELEDSGVYFCASSLRTGFTDTQYFGPGTRLTVL.

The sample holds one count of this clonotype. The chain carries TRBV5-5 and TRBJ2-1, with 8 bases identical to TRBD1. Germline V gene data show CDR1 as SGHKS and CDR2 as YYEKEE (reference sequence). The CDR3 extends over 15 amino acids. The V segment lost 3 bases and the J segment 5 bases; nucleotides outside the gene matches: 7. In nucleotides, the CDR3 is TGTGCCAGCAGCTCGGCCCCGACAGGGGACAATGAGCAGTTCTTC. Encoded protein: CASSSAPTGDNEQFF. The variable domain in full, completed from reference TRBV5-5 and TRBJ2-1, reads DAGVTQSPTHLIKTRGQQVTLRCSPISGHKSVSWYQQVLGQGPQFIFQYYEKEERGRGNFPDRFSARQFPNYSSELNVNALLLGDSALYLCASSSAPTGDNEQFFGPGTRLTVL.

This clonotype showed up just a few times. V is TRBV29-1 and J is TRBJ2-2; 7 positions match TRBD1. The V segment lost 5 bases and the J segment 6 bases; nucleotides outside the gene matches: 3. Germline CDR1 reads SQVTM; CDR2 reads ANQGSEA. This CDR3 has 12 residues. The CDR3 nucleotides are TGCAGCGTTTTACAGGGGCCCGGGGAGCTGTTTTTT. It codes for CSVLQGPGELFF.

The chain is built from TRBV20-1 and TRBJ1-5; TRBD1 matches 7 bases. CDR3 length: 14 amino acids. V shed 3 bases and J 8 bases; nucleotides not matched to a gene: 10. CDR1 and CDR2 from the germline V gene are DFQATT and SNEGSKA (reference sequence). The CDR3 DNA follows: TGCAGTGCTAGCGCGACAGGGATTAATAAGCCCCAGCATTTT. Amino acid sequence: CSASATGINKPQHF.

The CDR3 region is CASSLGTGVIEQFF. The CDR3 nucleotides are TGTGCCAGCAGCTTAGGGACAGGGGTAATTGAGCAGTTCTTC. The chain combines TRBV7-2 with TRBJ2-1, with 9 bases identical to TRBD1. Per germline, CDR1 SGHTA and CDR2 FQGNSA. Trimming removed 1 base from V and 9 bases from J; junction bases left unmatched: 4. The CDR3 extends over 14 amino acids. Full variable domain (remainder filled in from reference TRBV7-2 and TRBJ2-1): GAGVSQSPSNKVTEKGKDVELRCDPISGHTALYWYRQSLGQGLEFLIYFQGNSAPDKSGLPSDRFSAERTGGSVSTLTIQRTQQEDSAVYLCASSLGTGVIEQFFGPGTRLTVL.

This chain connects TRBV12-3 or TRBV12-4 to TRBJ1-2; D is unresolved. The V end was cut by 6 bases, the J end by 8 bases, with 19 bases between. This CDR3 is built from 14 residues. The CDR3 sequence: CASSPDFRSRGYTF. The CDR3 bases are TGTGCCAGCAGCCCGGACTTCCGTTCTCGGGGCTACACCTTC.

The CDR3 nucleotides are TGTGCCAGCAGCGACGGGACAAGCACAGATACGCAGTATTTT. Its translation: CASSDGTSTDTQYF. This sequence joins TRBV7-3 and TRBJ2-3, with a possible D match to TRBD1 (6 bases). Germline V gene data show CDR1 as SGHTA and CDR2 as FQGTGA. Trimming pared 5 bases from V and 0 bases from J, leaving 9 bases between. This CDR3 contains 14 residues.

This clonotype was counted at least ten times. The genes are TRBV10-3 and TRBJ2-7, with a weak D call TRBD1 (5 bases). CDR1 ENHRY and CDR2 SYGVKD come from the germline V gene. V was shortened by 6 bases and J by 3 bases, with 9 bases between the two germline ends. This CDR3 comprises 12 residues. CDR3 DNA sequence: TGTGCCATCAGCAGGGAAGGCTACGAGCAGTACTTC. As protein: CAISREGYEQYF.

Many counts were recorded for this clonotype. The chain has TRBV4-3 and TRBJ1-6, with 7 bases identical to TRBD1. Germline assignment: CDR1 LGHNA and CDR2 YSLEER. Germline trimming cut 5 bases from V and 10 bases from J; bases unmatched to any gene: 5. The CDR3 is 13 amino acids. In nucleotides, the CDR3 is TGCGCCAGCAGCAGACAGGGAAACTCACCCCTCCACTTT. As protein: CASSRQGNSPLHF.

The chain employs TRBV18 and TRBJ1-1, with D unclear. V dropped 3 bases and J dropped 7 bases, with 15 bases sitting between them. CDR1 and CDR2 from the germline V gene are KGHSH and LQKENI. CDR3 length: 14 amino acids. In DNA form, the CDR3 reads TGTGCCAGCTCACCGATGAAGGGCGGCGTTGAAGCTTTCTTT. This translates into CASSPMKGGVEAFF.

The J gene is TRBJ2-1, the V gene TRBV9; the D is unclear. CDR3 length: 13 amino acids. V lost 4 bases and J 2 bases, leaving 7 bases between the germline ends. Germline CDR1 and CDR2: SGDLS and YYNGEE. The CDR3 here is CASSPSAYNEQFF. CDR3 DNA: TGTGCCAGCAGCCCCTCCGCCTACAATGAGCAGTTCTTC.